This T cell receptor (beta chain) emerged from a study of blood T cell repertoires in COVID-19. Study background: Samples representing acute and convalescent COVID-19 were sourced from the United States, Italy and Spain. T cells, B-cell-depleted T cells, or PBMCs provided the cDNA or gDNA that served as material.

In the original processing: Cell counts per sample came from amplifying reference gene primers. Using immunoSEQ multiplex PCR, the repertoire was profiled, and TCRdb retains in-frame clones only, with some absent. D and trimming come from the DNA, and the V and J calls and clone size come from that table. The table includes 200,000 to 250,000 clones, 84% detected once. The CDR3 has 14 amino acids. Germline V gene lookup returns CDR1 MNHEY and CDR2 SMNVEV (reference sequence). V shed 6 bases, J shed 5 bases, and the junction held 6 bases outside the gene matches. The source material was peripheral blood. V usage is TRBV27 and J usage is TRBJ2-1; TRBD2 matches at 8 bases. The sequence was collected from a man in his forties or fifties with active or convalescent COVID-19. CDR3 protein: CASSERGPNNEQFF. CDR3 DNA sequence: TGTGCCAGCAGCGAGCGGGGGCCAAACAATGAGCAGTTCTTC.